This TCR beta chain was captured by sequencing in a study of T cell responses to AZD1222 COVID-19 vaccine. In germline, CDR1 is SGHNT, CDR2 YENEEA. The CDR3 consists of 16 residues. J was trimmed by 0 bases and V by 0 bases; bases with no gene match: 2. Study-wide results and limits: In all cases, repertoires were sampled only after the peak T cell response.

Profiling relied on immunoSEQ multiplex PCR, and the TCRdb table lists in-frame clones only, not all of them. The table shows 44,000 or so clones, with over 80% occurring only once. On this clone itself: The target antigen is unknown.

The chain recombines TRBV11-3 with TRBJ2-1; 7 nucleotides align to TRBD2. The source of this sequence is an adult in good health. Sequencing used peripheral blood, obtained on day 0 of AZD1222 vaccination. CDR3 amino acids: CASSLEGGSSYNEQFF. The CDR3 nucleotides read TGTGCCAGCAGCTTAGAGGGCGGGAGCTCCTACAATGAGCAGTTCTTC.